This TCR beta chain comes out of a study of blood T cell repertoires in COVID-19. Clones were sequenced by immunoSEQ multiplex PCR, and TCRdb holds only the in-frame ones, with some missing. Of about 170,000 clones listed, 65% to 90% are singletons. The CDR3 covers 15 residues. The V end lost 3 bases, the J end lost 2 bases, and 12 bases lay between the germline ends. Germline values: CDR1 MRHNA, CDR2 SNTAGT. The receptor was isolated from a middle-aged woman with COVID-19, enrolled during active disease. The sample taken for sequencing was peripheral blood. This chain uses TRBV6-4 with TRBJ2-3, with a tentative D call TRBD2 (5 bases). The CDR3 sequence: CASSEQAGNTDTQYF. CDR3 DNA sequence: TGTGCCAGCAGTGAGCAGGCGGGTAACACAGATACGCAGTATTTT.